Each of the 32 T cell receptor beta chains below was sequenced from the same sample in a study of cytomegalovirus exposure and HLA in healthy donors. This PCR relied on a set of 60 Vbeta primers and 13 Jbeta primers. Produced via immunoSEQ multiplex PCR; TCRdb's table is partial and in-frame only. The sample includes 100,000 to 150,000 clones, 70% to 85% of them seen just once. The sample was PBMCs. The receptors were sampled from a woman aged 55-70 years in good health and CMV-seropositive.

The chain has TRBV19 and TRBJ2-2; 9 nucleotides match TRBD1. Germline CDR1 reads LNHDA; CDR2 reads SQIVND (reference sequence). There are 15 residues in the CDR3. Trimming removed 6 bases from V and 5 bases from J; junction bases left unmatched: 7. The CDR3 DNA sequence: TGTGCCAGTAGAACCGGGACAGGGTTTACCGGGGAGCTGTTTTTT. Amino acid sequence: CASRTGTGFTGELFF.

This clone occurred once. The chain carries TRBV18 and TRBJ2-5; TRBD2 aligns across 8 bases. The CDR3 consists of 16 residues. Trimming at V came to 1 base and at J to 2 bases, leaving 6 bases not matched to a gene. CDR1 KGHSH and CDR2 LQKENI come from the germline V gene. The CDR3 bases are TGTGCCAGCTCACCACTAGCGGGGATGGTACAAGAGACCCAGTACTTC. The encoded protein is CASSPLAGMVQETQYF.

CDR3: CASRRQGANYGYTF. DNA of the CDR3: TGTGCCAGCAGACGACAGGGGGCAAACTATGGCTACACCTTC. The rearrangement links TRBV5-4 to TRBJ1-2, with 10 bases aligning to TRBD1. Germline assignment: CDR1 SGHNT and CDR2 YYREEE (reference sequence). Trimming cost V 5 bases and J 2 bases; bases outside gene matches: 3. This CDR3 comprises 14 residues.

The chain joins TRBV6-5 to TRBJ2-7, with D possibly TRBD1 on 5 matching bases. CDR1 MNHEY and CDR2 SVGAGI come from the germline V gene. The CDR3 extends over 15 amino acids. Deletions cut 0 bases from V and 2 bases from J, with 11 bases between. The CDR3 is CASSYSSGNPYEQYF. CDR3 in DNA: TGTGCCAGCAGTTACTCATCAGGGAACCCCTACGAGCAGTACTTC.

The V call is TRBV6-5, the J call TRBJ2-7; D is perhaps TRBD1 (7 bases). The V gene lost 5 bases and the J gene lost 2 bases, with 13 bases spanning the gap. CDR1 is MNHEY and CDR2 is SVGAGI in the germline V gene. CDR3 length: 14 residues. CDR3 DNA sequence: TGTGCCAGCAGTGGGGGGACAGCGGCCTACGAGCAGTACTTC. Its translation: CASSGGTAAYEQYF.

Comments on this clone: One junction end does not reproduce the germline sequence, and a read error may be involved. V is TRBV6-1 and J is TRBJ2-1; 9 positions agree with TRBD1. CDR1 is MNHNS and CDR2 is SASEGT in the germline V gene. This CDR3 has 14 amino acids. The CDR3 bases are TGTGCCAGCAATGAAGGACAGGGGTGGAATGAGCAGTTCTTC. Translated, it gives CASNEGQGWNEQFF.

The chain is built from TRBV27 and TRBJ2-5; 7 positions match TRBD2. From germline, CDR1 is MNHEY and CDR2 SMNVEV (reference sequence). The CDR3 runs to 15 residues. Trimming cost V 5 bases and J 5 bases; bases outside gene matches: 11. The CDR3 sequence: CASSTIGGGGETQYF. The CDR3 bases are TGTGCCAGCAGTACAATTGGGGGGGGTGGGGAGACCCAGTACTTC.

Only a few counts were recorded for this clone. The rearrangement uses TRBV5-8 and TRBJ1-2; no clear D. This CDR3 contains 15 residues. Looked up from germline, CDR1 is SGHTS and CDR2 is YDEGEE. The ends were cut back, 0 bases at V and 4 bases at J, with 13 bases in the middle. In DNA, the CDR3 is TGTGCCAGCAGCTTGGCCGAGGGCAGTGTCTATGGCTACACCTTC. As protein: CASSLAEGSVYGYTF.

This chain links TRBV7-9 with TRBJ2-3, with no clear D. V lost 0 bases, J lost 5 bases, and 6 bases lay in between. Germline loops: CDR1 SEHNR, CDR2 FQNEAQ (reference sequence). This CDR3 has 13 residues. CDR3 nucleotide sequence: TGTGCCAGCAGCTTAGCATCCGGAGATACGCAGTATTTT. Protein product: CASSLASGDTQYF.

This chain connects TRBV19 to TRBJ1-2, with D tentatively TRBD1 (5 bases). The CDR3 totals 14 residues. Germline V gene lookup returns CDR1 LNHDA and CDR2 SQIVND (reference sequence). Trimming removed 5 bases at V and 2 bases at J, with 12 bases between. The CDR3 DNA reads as TGTGCCAGTAGTCAGGGCCTCGAAAACTATGGCTACACCTTC. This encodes CASSQGLENYGYTF.

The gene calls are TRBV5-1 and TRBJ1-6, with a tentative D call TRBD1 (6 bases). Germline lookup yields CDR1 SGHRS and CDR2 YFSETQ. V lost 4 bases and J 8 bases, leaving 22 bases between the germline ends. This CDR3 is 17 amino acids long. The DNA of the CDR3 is TGCGCCAGCAGCCGACAGCGCAGGGGATATACTGATTCACCCCTCCACTTT. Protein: CASSRQRRGYTDSPLHF.

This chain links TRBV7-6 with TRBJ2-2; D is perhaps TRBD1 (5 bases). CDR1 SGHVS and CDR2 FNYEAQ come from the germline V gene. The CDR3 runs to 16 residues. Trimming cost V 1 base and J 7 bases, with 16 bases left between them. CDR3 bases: TGTGCCAGCAGCTTAGGCCTTCCGGACACACACGGGGAGCTGTTTTTT. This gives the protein CASSLGLPDTHGELFF.

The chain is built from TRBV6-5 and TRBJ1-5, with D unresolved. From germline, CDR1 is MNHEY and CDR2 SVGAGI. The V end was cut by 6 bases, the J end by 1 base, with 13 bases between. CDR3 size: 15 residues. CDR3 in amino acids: CASSLQAGSNQPQHF. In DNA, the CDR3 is TGTGCCAGCAGCCTCCAGGCGGGGAGCAATCAGCCCCAGCATTTT.

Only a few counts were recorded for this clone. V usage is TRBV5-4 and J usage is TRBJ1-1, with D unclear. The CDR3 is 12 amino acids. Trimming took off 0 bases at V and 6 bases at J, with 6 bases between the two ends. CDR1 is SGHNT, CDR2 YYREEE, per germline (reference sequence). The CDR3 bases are TGTGCCAGCAGCTTGGGGCCTGCTGAAGCTTTCTTT. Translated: CASSLGPAEAFF.

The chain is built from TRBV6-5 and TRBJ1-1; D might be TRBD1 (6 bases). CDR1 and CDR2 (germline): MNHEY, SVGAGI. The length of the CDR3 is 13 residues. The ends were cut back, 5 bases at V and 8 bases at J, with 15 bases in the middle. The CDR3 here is CASSIPGQTEAFF. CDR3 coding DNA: TGTGCCAGCAGTATTCCTGGACAGACAGAAGCTTTCTTT.

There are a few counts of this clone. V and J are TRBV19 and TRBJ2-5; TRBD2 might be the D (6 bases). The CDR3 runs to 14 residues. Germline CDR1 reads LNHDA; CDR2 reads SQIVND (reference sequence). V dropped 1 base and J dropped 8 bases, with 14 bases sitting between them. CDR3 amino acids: CASSIVADSPTQYF. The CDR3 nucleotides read TGTGCCAGTAGTATAGTAGCGGACTCACCAACCCAGTACTTC. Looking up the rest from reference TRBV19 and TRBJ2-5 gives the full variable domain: DGGITQSPKYLFRKEGQNVTLSCEQNLNHDAMYWYRQDPGQGLRLIYYSQIVNDFQKGDIAEGYSVSREKKESFPLTVTSAQKNPTAFYLCASSIVADSPTQYFGPGTRLLVL.

CDR3 sequence reads: CASSLDRQTYGYTF. The CDR3 DNA reads TGTGCCAGCAGCTTAGACCGACAGACTTATGGCTACACCTTC. The rearrangement uses TRBV11-2 and TRBJ1-2; weak D call: TRBD1 (5 bases). V shed 0 bases and J shed 5 bases, with 10 bases lying between them. This CDR3 spans 14 amino acids. Germline loops: CDR1 SGHAT, CDR2 FQNNGV.

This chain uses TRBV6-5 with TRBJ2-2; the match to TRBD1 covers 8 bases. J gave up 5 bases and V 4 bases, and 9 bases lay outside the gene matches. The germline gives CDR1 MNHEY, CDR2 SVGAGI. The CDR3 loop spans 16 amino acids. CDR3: CASSFSRRGRTGELFF. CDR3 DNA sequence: TGTGCCAGCAGTTTCAGCCGCAGGGGGCGAACCGGGGAGCTGTTTTTT.

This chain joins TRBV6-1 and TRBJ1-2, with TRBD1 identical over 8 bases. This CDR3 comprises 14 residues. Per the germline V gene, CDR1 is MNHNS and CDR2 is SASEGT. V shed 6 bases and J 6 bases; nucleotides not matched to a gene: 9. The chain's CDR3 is CASRQMDRANGYTF. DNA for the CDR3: TGTGCCAGCAGACAAATGGACAGGGCTAATGGCTACACCTTC.

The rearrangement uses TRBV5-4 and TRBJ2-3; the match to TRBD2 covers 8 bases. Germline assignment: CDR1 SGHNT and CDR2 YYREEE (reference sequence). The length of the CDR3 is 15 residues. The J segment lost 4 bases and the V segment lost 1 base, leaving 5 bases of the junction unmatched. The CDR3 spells CASSLRSGGSDTQYF. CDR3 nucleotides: TGTGCCAGCAGCTTGCGGAGCGGGGGATCAGATACGCAGTATTTT.

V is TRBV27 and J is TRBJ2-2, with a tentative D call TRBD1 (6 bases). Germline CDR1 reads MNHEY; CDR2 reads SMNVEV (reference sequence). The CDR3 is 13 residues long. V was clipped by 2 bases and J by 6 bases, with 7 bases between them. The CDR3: CASSLGGAGELFF. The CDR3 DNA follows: TGTGCCAGCAGTTTAGGGGGCGCCGGGGAGCTGTTTTTT.

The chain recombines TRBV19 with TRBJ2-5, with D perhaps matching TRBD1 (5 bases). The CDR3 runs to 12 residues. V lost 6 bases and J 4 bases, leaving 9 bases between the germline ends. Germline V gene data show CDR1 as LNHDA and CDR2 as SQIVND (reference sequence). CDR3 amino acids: CASRAQGETQYF. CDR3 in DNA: TGTGCCAGTAGAGCCCAGGGAGAGACCCAGTACTTC.

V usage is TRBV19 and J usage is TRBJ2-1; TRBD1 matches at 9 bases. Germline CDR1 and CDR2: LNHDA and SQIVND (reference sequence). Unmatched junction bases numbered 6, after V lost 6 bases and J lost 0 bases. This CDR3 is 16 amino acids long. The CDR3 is CASRMADRGSYNEQFF. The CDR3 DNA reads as TGTGCCAGTAGGATGGCGGACAGGGGCTCCTACAATGAGCAGTTCTTC.

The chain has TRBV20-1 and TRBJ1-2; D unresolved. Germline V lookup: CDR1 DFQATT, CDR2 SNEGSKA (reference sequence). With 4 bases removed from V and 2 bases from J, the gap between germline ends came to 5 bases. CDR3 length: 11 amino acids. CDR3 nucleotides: TGCAGTGCTAAGCCAAACTATGGCTACACCTTC. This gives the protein CSAKPNYGYTF.

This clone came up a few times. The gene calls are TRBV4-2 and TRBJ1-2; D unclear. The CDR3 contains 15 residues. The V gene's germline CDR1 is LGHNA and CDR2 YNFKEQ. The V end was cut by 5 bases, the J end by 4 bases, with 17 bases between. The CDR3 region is CASSYQELGSYGYTF. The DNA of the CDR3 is TGTGCCAGCAGCTACCAAGAACTCGGGAGCTATGGCTACACCTTC.

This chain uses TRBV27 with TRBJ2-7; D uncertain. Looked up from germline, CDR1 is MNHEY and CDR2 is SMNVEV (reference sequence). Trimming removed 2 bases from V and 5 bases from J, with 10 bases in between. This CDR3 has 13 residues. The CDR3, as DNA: TGTGCCAGCAGTTTAGGGCGTTCTAACGAGCAGTACTTC. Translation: CASSLGRSNEQYF.

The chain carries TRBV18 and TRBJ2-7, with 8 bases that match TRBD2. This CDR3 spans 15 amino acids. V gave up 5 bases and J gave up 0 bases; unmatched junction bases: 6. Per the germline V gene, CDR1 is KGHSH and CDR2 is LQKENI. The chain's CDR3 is CASSTGGDLSYEQYF. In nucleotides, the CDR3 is TGTGCCAGCTCAACCGGGGGGGACCTCTCCTACGAGCAGTACTTC.

The CDR3 is CASSLGISAVYEQYF. The CDR3 DNA is TGTGCCAGCAGCTTAGGAATTAGCGCCGTATACGAGCAGTACTTC. J is TRBJ2-7 and V is TRBV7-2; maybe TRBD2 (5 bases). Germline CDR1 is SGHTA and CDR2 is FQGNSA. V was pared by 1 base and J by 4 bases, with 14 bases between. CDR3 size: 15 residues.

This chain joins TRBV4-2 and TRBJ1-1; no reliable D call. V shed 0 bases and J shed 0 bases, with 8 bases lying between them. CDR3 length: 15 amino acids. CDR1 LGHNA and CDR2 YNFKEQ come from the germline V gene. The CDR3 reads CASSQDRAMNTEAFF. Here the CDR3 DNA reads TGTGCCAGCAGCCAAGATCGAGCCATGAACACTGAAGCTTTCTTT.

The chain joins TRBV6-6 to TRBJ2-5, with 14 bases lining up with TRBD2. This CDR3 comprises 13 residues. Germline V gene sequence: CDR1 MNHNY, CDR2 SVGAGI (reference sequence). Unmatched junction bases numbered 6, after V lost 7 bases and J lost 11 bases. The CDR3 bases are TGTGCCAGCACCTCGGGACTAGCGGGGGTTCAGTACTTC. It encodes CASTSGLAGVQYF.

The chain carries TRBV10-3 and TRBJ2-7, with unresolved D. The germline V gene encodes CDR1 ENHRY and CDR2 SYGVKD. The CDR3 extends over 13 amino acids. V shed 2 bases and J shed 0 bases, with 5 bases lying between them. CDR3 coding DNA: TGTGCCATCAGTGAGATAGCCTCCTACGAGCAGTACTTC. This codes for CAISEIASYEQYF.

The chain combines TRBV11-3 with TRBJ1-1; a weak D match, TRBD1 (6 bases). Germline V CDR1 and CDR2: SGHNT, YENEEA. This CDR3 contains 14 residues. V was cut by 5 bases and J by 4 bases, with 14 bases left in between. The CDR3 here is CASSLSGESTEAFF. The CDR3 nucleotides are TGTGCCAGCAGCCTATCAGGGGAAAGCACTGAAGCTTTCTTT.